The present TCR beta chain was sequenced within a study of CD8+ T cells in alopecia areata (dated by TCRdb to about 2018). About the study as a whole: Treated patients were enrolled in an open-label pilot trial of oral tofacitinib at 5 to 10 mg twice daily for moderate-to-severe alopecia areata. Patients received tofacitinib for 6 to 18 months and were then followed off drug for 6 months to check for delayed response and recurrence. The RNA source kit depended on sample type: the PAXgene miRNA kit for fixed scalp, the miRNeasy kit for PBMCs, and the RNeasy kit for mouse skin. Clonality in the scalp was compared among normal scalp (n=4), patchy alopecia areata scalp (n=8), and alopecia totalis/universalis scalp (n=8). Biopsies were taken from tofacitinib-treated patients at baseline and again at 4 and 24 weeks into treatment, and several of those patients also had a later scalp biopsy. TCRbeta CDR3 regions were amplified by immunoSEQ multiplex PCR with 35 Vbeta forward and 13 Jbeta reverse primers. On the human side, TCRbeta sequencing was run on scalp tissue and on sorted CD4+ and CD8+ peripheral blood T cells from healthy controls and from alopecia areata patients with either patchy or totalis/universalis disease. Disease severity in treated patients was measured with the SALT score, which quantifies the percentage of affected scalp surface area. In both human patients and the C3H/HeJ mouse model, the study applied high-throughput TCRbeta sequencing to look at T cell clonal expansion in alopecia areata.

CDR1 and CDR2 (SQVTM, ANQGSEA) derive from the germline V gene. There are 11 amino acids in the CDR3, from cysteine to phenylalanine inclusive. Here the CDR3 DNA is all that survives: 33 bases in frame from base 1. V gives up 7 bases and J gives up 2 bases, and the segment between their germline ends measures 7 bases. This clone was detected a few times. No antigen is known for it. Within one base of it there is no much larger clone, and no base qualities were kept. The library was made by the immunoSEQ multiplex PCR assay. For TCR sequencing, RNA was extracted from every sample and reverse transcribed into cDNA to serve as template. First-strand cDNA was synthesized using SuperScript III with a 2:1 mix of oligo-dT and random hexamers. Amplification bias was assessed with a synthetic immune receptor repertoire, and residual bias was removed computationally. The original methods were these. Raw reads were preprocessed to remove errors, and CDR3 was defined by IMGT conventions from the conserved cysteine to phenylalanine. Clonality was computed by normalizing Shannon entropy by log2 of the number of productive unique TCRs and subtracting the result from 1. Scalp TCRbeta sequences were cross-referenced with sorted blood CD4 and CD8 repertoires so that the CD4 or CD8 identity of scalp clones could be inferred. Entries here come from immuneACCESS through TCRdb and include only in-frame sequences with V and J called. Some clones fail to appear in such tables; in the studies checked, an unresolved V gene covers under half of the shortfall, and the cause of the remainder is unknown. V, J and clone size are those of that table, while D and trimming were read from the DNA. Recorded for this sample are approximately 170,000 clones; 45% to 65% of them occurred a single time. Less than 0.8% of the sample rests with the top ten.

What this sample's time point label stands for: around 4 weeks on oral tofacitinib. This sample's treatment or condition label indicates: oral pan-JAK inhibitor, 5-10 mg twice daily. Lesional scalp punch biopsies and peripheral blood were obtained from alopecia areata patients. PBMCs were separated by density centrifugation and stained for CD3, CD4 and CD8, after which CD4+ and CD8+ T cells were sorted on a FACSAria. Summary of the overall study and its limitations: During tofacitinib treatment, many expanded lesional clones stuck around in both scalp and blood, and this persistence may partly explain why relapse happens after treatment is stopped. With tofacitinib, both scalp clonality and the number of expanded CD8+ clones among the top 100 scalp clones went down significantly. TCR sequences shared between patients were less clear than in mice, possibly partly because of HLA diversity in the patient population. Because the treated cohort was small and included a single nonresponder, larger studies are needed to assess links between baseline CD8+ expansion and response. Scalp TCR repertoire analysis is complicated because resident alphabeta T cells in normal human skin are also sequenced, whereas mouse skin is dominated by gammadelta T cells. Compared with normal scalp, lesional scalp had higher clonality and more expanded CD8+ clones, particularly in alopecia totalis/universalis, a pattern that suggests antigenic drive.

Here the sequenced sample was CD4+ T cells sorted from blood, taken at week 4, from a patient treated with tofacitinib. The sequence derives from a human donor with alopecia areata. Recombination connected TRBV29-1 to TRBJ2-3, with no D gene named confidently. The CDR3 sequence is CSESLTDTQYF. The DNA sequence is given as TGCAGCGAATCGCTCACAGATACGCAGTATTTT.